These T cell receptor beta chains were read from a single sample in a study of vaccination effects on CD4 cells after COVID-19. Repertoires were generated with immunoSEQ multiplex PCR, while TCRdb's copy carries only in-frame clones and drops some. In the table there are around 69,000 clones, under 80% of which are singletons. These receptors have no known antigen. Sequenced here: CD4+ T cells from PBMCs cultured without peptide, sampled after COVID-19 vaccination. These receptors were collected from a human donor who received a COVID-19 vaccine. The CDR3 runs from the conserved cysteine through the conserved F or W. The D gene is left open where the match is weak. A row's size may be missing; if present it is once, few, many or a size class.

cdr3_aa	cdr3_nt	d_call	clone_size	v_call	j_call
CAWSPKVGGAEAFF	TGTGCCTGGAGCCCCAAAGTAGGGGGTGCTGAAGCTTTCTTT	-	-	TRBV30	TRBJ1-1
CASSPGQGGNYGYTF	TGTGCCAGCTCACCCGGACAGGGTGGTAACTATGGCTACACCTTC	TRBD1	-	TRBV18	TRBJ1-2
CASKGQVNSPLHF	TGTGCCAGCAAGGGACAGGTTAATTCACCCCTCCACTTT	TRBD1	-	TRBV6-5	TRBJ1-6
CASSLLAGAHITSTDTQYF	TGCGCCAGCAGCTTACTAGCGGGGGCCCATATAACTAGCACAGATACGCAGTATTTT	TRBD2	-	TRBV5-1	TRBJ2-3
CASSESFGGAVTEQFF	TGTGCCAGCAGTGAGTCGTTCGGGGGGGCGGTGACTGAGCAGTTCTTC	TRBD2	-	TRBV2	TRBJ2-1
CASSPLNEQFF	TGTGCCAGCAGTCCCTTGAATGAGCAGTTCTTC	-	-	TRBV6-6	TRBJ2-1
CASSLTPGTGAEAFF	TGTGCCAGCAGTTTGACTCCCGGGACAGGGGCTGAAGCTTTCTTT	TRBD1	-	TRBV6-6	TRBJ1-1
CASSQTSVGTQYF	TGTGCCAGCAGTCAAACTAGCGTGGGCACGCAGTATTTT	TRBD2	-	TRBV11-3	TRBJ2-3
CASSLGGYTF	TGTGCCAGCAGCTTGGGTGGCTACACCTTC	-	-	TRBV7-2	TRBJ1-2
CSVRQGGRTGANVLTF	TGCAGCGTCCGACAGGGGGGTAGAACTGGGGCCAACGTCCTGACTTTC	TRBD1	-	TRBV29-1	TRBJ2-6
CSVVGDQETQYF	TGCAGCGTTGTGGGGGATCAAGAGACCCAGTACTTC	-	-	TRBV29-1	TRBJ2-5
CASSIVLAGMGSETQYF	TGTGCCAGTAGTATCGTCCTAGCGGGTATGGGGTCAGAGACCCAGTACTTC	TRBD2	-	TRBV19	TRBJ2-5
CATSDRDRGFGNQPQHF	TGTGCCACCAGTGATCGGGACAGGGGATTTGGGAATCAGCCCCAGCATTTT	TRBD1	once	TRBV24-1	TRBJ1-5
CASSPTGTGYGTNEKLFF	TGCGCCAGCAGCCCCACCGGGACAGGGTATGGCACTAATGAAAAACTGTTTTTT	TRBD1	-	TRBV5-1	TRBJ1-4
CAISPGGLPTTEAFF	TGTGCCATCAGTCCGGGAGGCCTCCCGACGACTGAAGCTTTCTTT	-	few	TRBV10-3	TRBJ1-1
CASSLAPGQGNEQFF	TGTGCCAGCAGCTTAGCGCCTGGGCAGGGTAATGAGCAGTTCTTC	-	medium-sized	TRBV7-2	TRBJ2-1
CATSDLQAGGYYGYTF	TGTGCCACCAGTGATTTGCAGGCTGGGGGGTACTATGGCTACACCTTC	-	-	TRBV24-1	TRBJ1-2
CASSNAGADTQYF	TGTGCCAGCAGTAACGCGGGTGCAGATACGCAGTATTTT	-	-	TRBV25-1	TRBJ2-3
CASTPDRSGANVLTF	TGTGCCAGCACTCCGGACAGGTCTGGGGCCAACGTCCTGACTTTC	TRBD1	few	TRBV2	TRBJ2-6
CSASRVNQPQHF	TGCAGTGCTAGTAGGGTCAATCAGCCCCAGCATTTT	-	few	TRBV20-1	TRBJ1-5
CATILAGGSETQYF	TGCGCCACCATACTAGCGGGGGGCTCGGAGACCCAGTACTTC	TRBD2	-	TRBV10-2	TRBJ2-5
CASSIDLAGAAKQFF	TGTGCCAGTAGTATAGATCTAGCGGGGGCCGCGAAGCAGTTCTTC	TRBD2	-	TRBV19	TRBJ2-1
CASSRGGRGTEAFF	TGTGCCAGCAGTAGAGGGGGCAGGGGGACTGAAGCTTTCTTT	TRBD1	once	TRBV6-5	TRBJ1-1
CASSQVWTEAFF	TGTGCCAGCAGCCAAGTCTGGACTGAAGCTTTCTTT	-	-	TRBV14	TRBJ1-1
CASSLQGRGEETQYF	TGTGCCAGCAGCCTTCAGGGGCGGGGGGAAGAGACCCAGTACTTC	TRBD2	-	TRBV6-5	TRBJ2-5